The 20 T cell receptor beta chains below all came from one sample that was sequenced in a study of cytomegalovirus exposure and HLA in healthy donors. The assay was immunoSEQ multiplex PCR, and TCRdb's table has in-frame clones only and misses some. The data show 70,000 to 80,000 clones, approximately 94% seen once. The specimen sequenced was PBMCs. The receptor set was obtained from a young woman in good health and CMV-seropositive.

The chain has TRBV19 and TRBJ2-7, with 8 bases lining up with TRBD1. Germline lookup yields CDR1 LNHDA and CDR2 SQIVND (reference sequence). The ends lost 5 bases at V and 5 bases at J; junction bases unmatched: 5. CDR3 length equals 13 residues. The CDR3 region has the DNA TGTGCCAGTAGTTCGGACAGGGAACACGAGCAGTACTTC. Protein product: CASSSDREHEQYF.

This sequence joins TRBV5-4 and TRBJ1-1; TRBD1 agrees at 12 bases. This CDR3 contains 14 residues. Per the germline V gene, CDR1 is SGHNT and CDR2 is YYREEE (reference sequence). J lost 8 bases, V lost 4 bases, and 6 bases had no gene match. CDR3 amino acids: CASSDPGQGAEAFF. The CDR3, as DNA: TGTGCCAGCAGCGACCCGGGACAGGGGGCGGAAGCTTTCTTT.

The genes are TRBV5-1 and TRBJ1-1; 9 bases align to TRBD1. CDR3 length: 13 residues. CDR1 SGHRS and CDR2 YFSETQ come from the germline V gene. Losses at the gene ends were 6 bases for V and 4 bases for J; bases not matched to a gene: 4. DNA for the CDR3: TGCGCCAGCATACAGGGGGCCGGCACTGAAGCTTTCTTT. Its translation is CASIQGAGTEAFF.

The V gene is TRBV7-8, the J gene TRBJ2-1; 8 bases are a match to TRBD1. The CDR3 has 16 amino acids. Germline V gene lookup returns CDR1 SGHVS and CDR2 FQNEAQ. With 4 bases clipped from V and 4 bases from J, the junction kept 9 bases outside the gene matches. In DNA form, the CDR3 reads TGTGCCAGCAGCTGGCCTCACAGGGGGGAATACAATGAGCAGTTCTTC. Protein: CASSWPHRGEYNEQFF.

CDR3 amino acids: CASSLGGTSGGQETQYF. The DNA for the CDR3 is TGCGCCAGCAGCTTGGGTGGGACTAGCGGGGGCCAAGAGACCCAGTACTTC. This rearrangement joins TRBV5-1 to TRBJ2-5; 14 positions match TRBD2. Germline V gene lookup returns CDR1 SGHRS and CDR2 YFSETQ. The length of the CDR3 is 17 residues. Losses at the gene ends were 0 bases for V and 1 base for J; bases not matched to a gene: 2.

This chain joins TRBV19 and TRBJ1-1; D gene uncertain. The V end was cut by 4 bases, the J end by 0 bases, with 6 bases between. CDR3 size: 13 residues. Germline V CDR1 and CDR2: LNHDA, SQIVND (reference sequence). The CDR3 region has the DNA TGTGCCAGTAGTAAGGACTTGAACACTGAAGCTTTCTTT. This sequence encodes CASSKDLNTEAFF. Looking up the rest from reference TRBV19 and TRBJ1-1 gives the full variable domain: DGGITQSPKYLFRKEGQNVTLSCEQNLNHDAMYWYRQDPGQGLRLIYYSQIVNDFQKGDIAEGYSVSREKKESFPLTVTSAQKNPTAFYLCASSKDLNTEAFFGQGTRLTVV.

The chain joins TRBV5-1 to TRBJ2-7, with D maybe TRBD2 (6 bases). Germline loops: CDR1 SGHRS, CDR2 YFSETQ. V was pared by 4 bases and J by 6 bases, with 17 bases between. This CDR3 has 14 amino acids. In DNA, the CDR3 is TGCGCCAGCAGCCTAGCGCAGGGCTCGGTCGAGCAGTACTTC. It codes for CASSLAQGSVEQYF.

In its sample, this clone was seen a few times. The CDR3 DNA sequence: TGTGCCAGCAGCGCAGACGGGACTAGCGGGAACACCGGGGAGCTGTTTTTT. Encoded protein: CASSADGTSGNTGELFF. This chain uses TRBV9 with TRBJ2-2; TRBD2 matches at 11 bases. The CDR3 extends over 17 amino acids. The J segment lost 1 base and the V segment lost 3 bases, leaving 5 bases of the junction unmatched. CDR1 SGDLS and CDR2 YYNGEE come from the germline V gene.

DNA for the CDR3: TGTGCCAGCAGCTCGAACCCTCGGACAATGAAGTACTTC. Translation gives CASSSNPRTMKYF. The V and J genes are TRBV7-2 and TRBJ2-4, with a weak D call TRBD1 (5 bases). There are 13 residues in the CDR3. The V and J ends lost 4 bases and 14 bases respectively, with 18 bases between them. Per the germline V gene, CDR1 is SGHTA and CDR2 is FQGNSA.

The V call is TRBV18, the J call TRBJ2-4; D call uncertain. The germline gives CDR1 KGHSH, CDR2 LQKENI. CDR3 length: 16 amino acids. Trimming cost V 2 bases and J 0 bases, with 11 bases left between them. CDR3 residues: CASSPFEVLAKNIQYF. The CDR3 DNA follows: TGTGCCAGCTCACCATTTGAGGTTCTAGCCAAAAACATTCAGTACTTC.

This clone was counted between two and nine times. The chain joins TRBV19 to TRBJ2-2, with 9 bases identical to TRBD2. The germline V gene has CDR1 LNHDA and CDR2 SQIVND (reference sequence). V lost 5 bases, J lost 6 bases, and 10 bases stayed unmatched. This CDR3 contains 16 residues. The DNA for the CDR3 is TGTGCCAGTAGTCTTTGGATAGCGGGAGTATCCGGGGAGCTGTTTTTT. Translated, it gives CASSLWIAGVSGELFF.

The V gene is TRBV7-3, the J gene TRBJ2-2, with 7 positions matching TRBD1. The CDR3 has 16 residues. The V and J ends lost 1 base and 3 bases, in that order; junction bases with no gene match: 5. Germline V gene lookup returns CDR1 SGHTA and CDR2 FQGTGA. The CDR3 region is CASSLKGGRDTGELFF. In nucleotides, the CDR3 is TGTGCCAGCAGCTTAAAAGGGGGCCGCGACACCGGGGAGCTGTTTTTT.

The V and J genes are TRBV5-1 and TRBJ2-2, with D unresolved. With 0 bases removed from V and 0 bases from J, the gap between germline ends came to 12 bases. This CDR3 contains 17 residues. CDR1 and CDR2 (germline): SGHRS, YFSETQ. The CDR3 region is CASSLAVRPPNTGELFF. The CDR3 bases are TGCGCCAGCAGCTTGGCCGTCAGGCCTCCGAACACCGGGGAGCTGTTTTTT.

The chain combines TRBV6-1 with TRBJ1-1; D gene uncertain. CDR3 size: 13 residues. V lost 5 bases and J 2 bases, leaving 9 bases between the germline ends. Looked up from germline, CDR1 is MNHNS and CDR2 is SASEGT. CDR3 region: CASSLQANTEAFF. CDR3 bases: TGTGCCAGCAGTCTCCAGGCTAACACTGAAGCTTTCTTT.

The chain has TRBV9 and TRBJ2-3; D not resolved. CDR3 size: 14 residues. Trimming shortened V by 4 bases and J by 4 bases, and 13 bases separated the two germline ends. Germline V gene lookup returns CDR1 SGDLS and CDR2 YYNGEE. DNA of the CDR3: TGTGCCAGCAGCCCCTACGATAGTGCAGATACGCAGTATTTT. Translating it yields CASSPYDSADTQYF.

The V and J genes are TRBV4-3 and TRBJ2-1, with 12 nucleotides matching TRBD2. This CDR3 comprises 19 residues. Germline trimming cut 4 bases from V and 8 bases from J; bases unmatched to any gene: 18. Germline values: CDR1 LGHNA, CDR2 YSLEER. The CDR3 nucleotides read TGCGCCAGCAGCCGAAGGGCCACCTCGACTAGCGGGAGTTTCGATGAGCAGTTCTTC. It yields the protein CASSRRATSTSGSFDEQFF.

This clone came up once. This chain uses TRBV11-3 with TRBJ2-1; 7 bases map to TRBD2. The CDR3 is made up of 15 amino acids. Germline CDR1 SGHNT, CDR2 YENEEA. The V gene end was trimmed by 5 bases and the J gene end by 7 bases; junction bases not matched to a gene: 11. CDR3 in amino acids: CASSPRAGNRNEQFF. DNA of the CDR3: TGTGCCAGCAGCCCCCGAGCGGGGAATAGGAATGAGCAGTTCTTC.

Comments on this clone: The same CDR3 can be traced to other DNA sequences in this sample. The chain employs TRBV9 and TRBJ1-1; D may be TRBD1 (5 bases). This CDR3 comprises 14 residues. V gave up 0 bases and J gave up 1 base, with 7 bases separating them. The germline V gene has CDR1 SGDLS and CDR2 YYNGEE. CDR3 region: CASSVVTGNTEAFF. The CDR3 DNA is TGTGCCAGCAGCGTAGTAACAGGGAACACTGAAGCTTTCTTT.

The V gene is TRBV6-5, the J gene TRBJ2-2; D unclear. The CDR3 extends over 13 amino acids. Trimming took off 5 bases at V and 4 bases at J, with 8 bases between the two ends. Germline V gene lookup returns CDR1 MNHEY and CDR2 SVGAGI. The CDR3 loop reads CASSPFRTGELFF. Here the CDR3 DNA reads TGTGCCAGCAGTCCGTTCCGCACCGGGGAGCTGTTTTTT.

This clone was recorded once. This chain uses TRBV7-9 with TRBJ1-1, with D perhaps matching TRBD1 (6 bases). CDR1 is SEHNR, CDR2 FQNEAQ, per germline (reference sequence). CDR3 size: 14 residues. V was pared by 4 bases and J by 1 base, with 10 bases between. This CDR3 reads CASSSGQPNTEAFF. The CDR3 DNA sequence: TGTGCCAGCAGCTCTGGACAGCCGAACACTGAAGCTTTCTTT.